The 28 T cell receptor beta chains below all came from one sample that was sequenced in a study of cytomegalovirus exposure and HLA in healthy donors. PCR was performed using 60 Vbeta and 13 Jbeta primers. Profiled with immunoSEQ multiplex PCR; TCRdb holds only in-frame clones, not every one. The sample comprises around 170,000 clones, around four fifths of which are singletons, and more than 1.3% rests with the top ten. The specimen was PBMCs. The receptor set was obtained from a male donor in good health and CMV-seronegative.

The chain links TRBV28 to TRBJ2-5; 8 nucleotides match TRBD2. The CDR3 has 16 residues. Germline CDR1 is MDHEN and CDR2 is SYDVKM. With 2 bases clipped from V and 5 bases from J, the junction kept 10 bases outside the gene matches. The CDR3 is CASSLASGGPQETQYF. The CDR3 coding sequence is TGTGCCAGCAGTTTAGCCAGCGGGGGACCCCAGGAGACCCAGTACTTC.

The rearrangement links TRBV7-2 to TRBJ2-5; 9 bases align to TRBD2. Germline assignment: CDR1 SGHTA and CDR2 FQGNSA. This CDR3 has 13 residues. V dropped 5 bases and J dropped 4; count of bases not matched to a gene: 2. The CDR3 is CASSGLARETQYF. The CDR3, as DNA: TGTGCCAGCAGCGGACTAGCGCGAGAGACCCAGTACTTC.

This clone was seen once. The chain recombines TRBV5-6 with TRBJ2-3; the match to TRBD2 covers 9 bases. Germline-derived CDR1 and CDR2 are SGHDT and YYEEEE. J gave up 4 bases and V 5 bases, and 5 bases lay outside the gene matches. This CDR3 is 14 amino acids long. CDR3 sequence (DNA): TGTGCCAGCAGGGATAGCGGGAGAGCAGATACGCAGTATTTT. Its protein product is CASRDSGRADTQYF.

The chain couples TRBV28 to TRBJ1-1, with 9 positions matching TRBD1. The CDR3 spans 15 residues. The V and J ends lost 4 bases and 3 bases, in that order; junction bases with no gene match: 6. The germline CDR1 and CDR2 sequences are MDHEN and SYDVKM. CDR3 residues: CASSSTGTGHTEAFF. The CDR3 nucleotides are TGTGCCAGCAGTTCCACCGGGACAGGGCACACTGAAGCTTTCTTT.

V and J are TRBV6-1 and TRBJ1-1; 7 bases fit TRBD1. V trimming: 5 bases; J trimming: 6 bases; junction bases outside the gene matches: 3. Looked up from germline, CDR1 is MNHNS and CDR2 is SASEGT. CDR3 length: 12 amino acids. CDR3 nucleotide sequence: TGTGCCAGCAGTCACAGGGGAGCTGAAGCTTTCTTT. It codes for CASSHRGAEAFF.

This clone has just a few counts. The chain employs TRBV6-5 and TRBJ1-5, with a possible D match to TRBD1 (5 bases). The germline V and J ends were trimmed by 5 bases and 7 bases, with 12 bases remaining between them. The germline V gene encodes CDR1 MNHEY and CDR2 SVGAGI. This CDR3 has 13 amino acids. CDR3 bases: TGTGCCAGCAGTCGGACAATCGGGCAGCCCCAGCATTTT. This gives the protein CASSRTIGQPQHF.

This clone was counted once. The chain uses TRBV28 and TRBJ2-7, with 10 bases that match TRBD1. This CDR3 comprises 13 residues. V lost 8 bases and J lost 2; bases outside the gene matches: 3. Germline V gene data show CDR1 as MDHEN and CDR2 as SYDVKM. The CDR3 loop reads CASYGTGAYEQYF. Written as DNA, the CDR3 is TGTGCCAGCTACGGGACAGGGGCCTACGAGCAGTACTTC.

CDR3 protein: CAPQAGQNTGELFF. The CDR3 bases are TGTGCCCCCCAGGCGGGCCAGAACACCGGGGAGCTGTTTTTT. The chain has TRBV7-9 and TRBJ2-2; a weak D match, TRBD2 (5 bases). CDR1 and CDR2 from the germline V gene are SEHNR and FQNEAQ (reference sequence). V was pared by 11 bases and J by 1 base, with 14 bases between. The CDR3 contains 14 residues.

This chain connects TRBV11-2 to TRBJ2-5, with TRBD2 as a possible D gene (5 bases). Germline lookup yields CDR1 SGHAT and CDR2 FQNNGV. The CDR3 covers 15 residues. V was cut by 0 bases and J by 5 bases, with 13 bases left in between. The CDR3 loop reads CASSLEAARRETQYF. CDR3 nucleotide sequence: TGTGCCAGCAGCTTAGAAGCGGCTAGAAGGGAGACCCAGTACTTC.

The rearrangement uses TRBV9 and TRBJ2-7; a possible D gene is TRBD1 (6 bases). V was shortened by 3 bases and J by 2 bases, with 12 bases between the two germline ends. CDR1 SGDLS and CDR2 YYNGEE come from the germline V gene. There are 14 residues in the CDR3. The CDR3 bases are TGTGCCAGCAGCGAGGGGGACGGAGCCTACGAGCAGTACTTC. Protein: CASSEGDGAYEQYF.

This clone was recorded a few times. The chain links TRBV29-1 to TRBJ1-4; 7 bases align to TRBD1. Unmatched junction bases numbered 13, after V lost 7 bases and J lost 8 bases. Germline CDR1 SQVTM, CDR2 ANQGSEA. CDR3 length equals 14 residues. The CDR3 nucleotides read TGCAGCGCCGTAGCCAGGGGGGAGGAAGAAAAACTGTTTTTT. This codes for CSAVARGEEEKLFF.

The genes are TRBV7-2 and TRBJ2-7; possible D gene TRBD1, 5 bases. This CDR3 is 13 amino acids long. V lost 3 bases, J lost 5 bases, and 11 bases lay in between. Germline values: CDR1 SGHTA, CDR2 FQGNSA. CDR3 DNA sequence: TGTGCCAGCAGCTTCCAGGGTACTAACGAGCAGTACTTC. Its protein is CASSFQGTNEQYF.

This clone was observed a single time. The chain has TRBV9 and TRBJ1-1; D gene unclear. Germline loops: CDR1 SGDLS, CDR2 YYNGEE. The CDR3 loop spans 13 amino acids. V was trimmed by 2 bases and J by 1 base, leaving 6 bases between them. CDR3 nucleotides: TGTGCCAGCAGCGTGGGCACGAACACTGAAGCTTTCTTT. Translation gives CASSVGTNTEAFF. Looking up the rest from reference TRBV9 and TRBJ1-1 gives the full variable domain: DSGVTQTPKHLITATGQRVTLRCSPRSGDLSVYWYQQSLDQGLQFLIQYYNGEERAKGNILERFSAQQFPDLHSELNLSSLELGDSALYFCASSVGTNTEAFFGQGTRLTVV.

The rearrangement joins TRBV28 to TRBJ1-5, with 8 nucleotides matching TRBD1. The J segment lost 0 bases and the V segment lost 7 bases, leaving 11 bases of the junction unmatched. The germline CDR1 and CDR2 sequences are MDHEN and SYDVKM. The CDR3 has 17 residues. Written as DNA, the CDR3 is TGTGCCAGCAATCCCTCCGGGACAGGTATTAGCAATCAGCCCCAGCATTTT. It yields the protein CASNPSGTGISNQPQHF.

The chain employs TRBV5-1 and TRBJ1-6; TRBD1 aligns across 7 bases. Trimming took 4 bases from V and 5 from J; bases not matched to a gene: 6. The CDR3 is made up of 15 amino acids. Per germline, CDR1 SGHRS and CDR2 YFSETQ. In DNA, the CDR3 is TGCGCCAGCAGCCTCGGACAGGTCAATAATTCACCCCTCCACTTT. Residues: CASSLGQVNNSPLHF.

This clone was detected a few times. This rearrangement joins TRBV10-3 to TRBJ2-7; no firm D call. There are 13 residues in the CDR3. V lost 2 bases, J lost 2 bases, and 7 bases lay in between. Germline lookup yields CDR1 ENHRY and CDR2 SYGVKD. The CDR3 spells CAISEAGTYEQYF. CDR3 nucleotides: TGTGCCATCAGTGAGGCAGGCACCTACGAGCAGTACTTC.

V usage is TRBV28 and J usage is TRBJ2-7, with 8 bases lining up with TRBD2. The CDR3 is 13 residues long. Germline V CDR1 and CDR2: MDHEN, SYDVKM. The V and J ends lost 6 bases and 3 bases, in that order; junction bases with no gene match: 4. CDR3 loop: CASSVGGGYEQYF. The CDR3 coding sequence is TGTGCCAGCAGCGTCGGGGGGGGCTACGAGCAGTACTTC.

This clone has just one count. V usage is TRBV5-5 and J usage is TRBJ2-6; D unresolved. Trimming left V 0 bases short and J 0 bases short, with 4 bases between. CDR1 and CDR2 (germline): SGHKS, YYEKEE (reference sequence). The CDR3 spans 15 residues. Here the CDR3 DNA reads TGTGCCAGCAGCTTGGTCAGCTCTGGGGCCAACGTCCTGACTTTC. Translation: CASSLVSSGANVLTF.

This chain connects TRBV10-2 to TRBJ1-4; D is unclear. Looked up from germline, CDR1 is WSHSY and CDR2 is SAAADI. This CDR3 comprises 13 residues. Trimming removed 3 bases at V and 5 bases at J, with 7 bases between. This CDR3 is CASSESENEKLFF. The CDR3 DNA reads TGCGCCAGCAGTGAAAGTGAGAATGAAAAACTGTTTTTT.

The genes are TRBV7-2 and TRBJ1-1, with a possible D match to TRBD1 (5 bases). Germline V lookup: CDR1 SGHTA, CDR2 FQGNSA. CDR3 length: 12 residues. Trimming took off 2 bases at V and 4 bases at J, with 5 bases between the two ends. CDR3 in DNA: TGTGCCAGCAGCTTAAGGGGCACTGAAGCTTTCTTT. This translates into CASSLRGTEAFF.

This chain uses TRBV5-1 with TRBJ1-1, with D unresolved. The germline V gene encodes CDR1 SGHRS and CDR2 YFSETQ. CDR3 length: 14 residues. Trimming stripped 0 bases from V and 1 base from J, with 7 bases between. DNA for the CDR3: TGCGCCAGCAGCTTGGGCCAGAAGAACACTGAAGCTTTCTTT. Residues: CASSLGQKNTEAFF.

This chain joins TRBV27 and TRBJ1-2, with 7 bases that match TRBD1. The junction had 8 bases not matched to a gene; V was cut back by 2 bases and J by 2 bases. This CDR3 spans 16 amino acids. Germline V gene sequence: CDR1 MNHEY, CDR2 SMNVEV (reference sequence). The CDR3 is CASSLVLGQRNYGYTF. CDR3 DNA sequence: TGTGCCAGCAGTTTAGTTTTGGGACAGAGAAACTATGGCTACACCTTC.

This clone was seen a few times. V and J are TRBV30 and TRBJ2-7; D call uncertain. Trimming left V 3 bases short and J 0 bases short, with 9 bases between. The CDR3 contains 13 residues. Germline CDR1 reads GTSNPN; CDR2 reads SVGIG (reference sequence). CDR3 bases: TGTGCCTGGAGGCCCCTGAGCTCCTACGAGCAGTACTTC. Protein sequence: CAWRPLSSYEQYF.

Comment on this clone: A junction boundary mismatches the germline segment, possibly from a read error. The chain recombines TRBV19 with TRBJ2-6; TRBD1 might be the D (6 bases). Looked up from germline, CDR1 is LNHDA and CDR2 is SQIVND (reference sequence). This CDR3 comprises 17 residues. The CDR3 nucleotides are TGTGCCAGTAGTATAGCACAGGGTTTGGCTGGGGCCAACGGCCTGACTTTC. Its protein product is CASSIAQGLAGANGLTF. Drawing the rest from reference TRBV19 and TRBJ2-6, the complete variable domain is DGGITQSPKYLFRKEGQNVTLSCEQNLNHDAMYWYRQDPGQGLRLIYYSQIVNDFQKGDIAEGYSVSREKKESFPLTVTSAQKNPTAFYLCASSIAQGLAGANGLTFGAGSRLTVL.

DNA of the CDR3: TGTGCCAGTAGTCAACTAGCGGGAGAAGGCGGTGAGCAGTTCTTC. Its translation: CASSQLAGEGGEQFF. This chain connects TRBV19 to TRBJ2-1, with 11 bases fitting TRBD2. The CDR3 has 15 amino acids. Germline CDR1 reads LNHDA; CDR2 reads SQIVND (reference sequence). V shed 5 bases and J 9 bases; nucleotides not matched to a gene: 9.

The chain employs TRBV7-2 and TRBJ2-2; D is unresolved. Trimming took 5 bases from V and 7 from J, leaving 8 bases between them. Germline V gene sequence: CDR1 SGHTA, CDR2 FQGNSA. This CDR3 spans 12 amino acids. The CDR3 reads CASSPVGGELFF. The DNA for the CDR3 is TGTGCCAGCAGCCCGGTCGGCGGGGAGCTGTTTTTT.

V usage is TRBV12-5 and J usage is TRBJ2-2, with unresolved D. Germline assignment: CDR1 LGHNT and CDR2 FRNRAP. Trimming removed 8 bases from V and 8 bases from J, with 9 bases in between. There are 11 residues in the CDR3. The CDR3 loop is CASSPGGELFF. In DNA, the CDR3 is TGTGCTAGTAGCCCAGGTGGGGAGCTGTTTTTT. Full variable domain (missing parts from reference TRBV12-5 and TRBJ2-2): DARVTQTPRHKVTEMGQEVTMRCQPILGHNTVFWYRQTMMQGLELLAYFRNRAPLDDSGMPKDRFSAEMPDATLATLKIQPSEPRDSAVYFCASSPGGELFFGEGSRLTVL.

This clone was detected a few times. V is TRBV7-9 and J is TRBJ2-3, with 11 bases identical to TRBD2. The CDR3 extends over 16 amino acids. The V gene end was trimmed by 5 bases and the J gene end by 2 bases; junction bases not matched to a gene: 6. The germline V gene encodes CDR1 SEHNR and CDR2 FQNEAQ (reference sequence). The CDR3: CASSKRTSGPTDTQYF. Written as DNA, the CDR3 is TGTGCCAGCAGCAAACGGACTAGCGGGCCCACAGATACGCAGTATTTT.